These T cell receptor beta chains were read from a single sample in a study of T-cell memory formation after mild COVID-19. TCRdb independently ran MiXCR on the 5' RACE reads; one entry per CDR3 protein. The table lists about 88,000 distinct CDR3 sequences, roughly 23% of them singletons. The sample taken for sequencing was PBMCs or a T cell subset sorted from them (not recorded which). These receptors were taken from a man younger than 35 who had mild COVID-19 (a few samples of this study predate the infection). Cell type and time point are not known. Both conserved end residues are part of each CDR3. The D gene is left open where the match is weak. Clone size is stated in some rows and not others, as once, few, many or a class when expanded.

j_call | clone_size | cdr3_length | d_call | v_call | cdr3_aa | cdr3_nt
TRBJ2-1 | many | 13 | NA | TRBV11-2 | CASTSSSYNEQFF | TGTGCCAGCACCTCTAGCTCCTACAATGAGCAGTTCTTC
TRBJ2-3 | NA | 17 | NA | TRBV18 | CASSPSQSSPSTDTQYF | TGTGCCAGCTCACCTTCCCAGAGCTCGCCTAGCACAGATACGCAGTATTTT
TRBJ2-2 | few | 12 | NA | TRBV29-1 | CSVSERTGELFF | TGCAGCGTTTCCGAACGCACCGGGGAGCTGTTTTTT
TRBJ2-3 | NA | 14 | NA | TRBV14 | CASSQPLARRTQYF | TGTGCCAGCAGCCAACCCTTAGCGAGGCGTACGCAGTATTTT
TRBJ2-3 | NA | 13 | NA | TRBV27 | CASSFLVTDTQYF | TGTGCCAGCAGTTTTCTGGTAACAGATACGCAGTATTTT
TRBJ1-5 | NA | 16 | TRBD1 | TRBV28 | CASSWRTGLGNQPQHF | TGTGCCAGCAGTTGGCGGACAGGGTTAGGCAATCAGCCCCAGCATTTT
TRBJ1-4 | few | 14 | NA | TRBV29-1 | CSVELRGKEEKLFF | TGCAGCGTTGAACTTCGGGGAAAGGAAGAAAAACTGTTTTTT
TRBJ2-1 | few | 15 | NA | TRBV4-2 | CASSQISGDFNEQFF | TGTGCCAGCAGCCAAATCTCCGGGGATTTCAATGAGCAGTTCTTC
TRBJ1-5 | NA | 14 | NA | TRBV5-5 | CASSRAPSNQPQHF | TGTGCCAGCAGCAGGGCACCTAGCAATCAGCCCCAGCATTTT
TRBJ1-1 | NA | 13 | NA | TRBV5-5 | CASSLLGGSEAFF | TGTGCCAGCAGCTTGCTAGGGGGGTCTGAAGCTTTCTTT
TRBJ2-3 | few | 19 | TRBD2 | TRBV4-3 | CASSPKAVSGGTSTDTQYF | TGCGCCAGCAGCCCCAAAGCCGTCAGCGGGGGAACTAGCACAGATACGCAGTATTTT
TRBJ2-7 | few | 14 | NA | TRBV10-3 | CAISELGHESEQYF | TGTGCCATCAGTGAGCTAGGGCACGAGAGCGAGCAGTACTTC
TRBJ1-2 | NA | 15 | NA | TRBV5-1 | CASSSPDIGRYGYTF | TGCGCCAGCAGCTCTCCGGACATCGGAAGGTATGGCTACACCTTC
TRBJ1-2 | few | 15 | TRBD1 | TRBV4-3 | CASSQDPGTGYGYTF | TGCGCCAGCAGCCAAGACCCAGGGACAGGCTATGGCTACACCTTC
TRBJ1-1 | NA | 16 | TRBD1 | TRBV15 | CATSVRTGGIFTEAFF | TGTGCCACCAGCGTTCGGACAGGGGGCATCTTTACTGAAGCTTTCTTT
TRBJ1-4 | few | 14 | TRBD1 | TRBV4-1 | CASRLTGGNEKLFF | TGCGCCAGCAGGTTGACAGGGGGGAATGAAAAACTGTTTTTT
TRBJ1-1 | NA | 12 | TRBD1 | TRBV4-2 | CATGGAGTEAFF | TGTGCCACAGGGGGCGCGGGCACTGAAGCTTTCTTT
TRBJ2-1 | NA | 13 | TRBD1 | TRBV7-8 | CASGGDSYNEQFF | TGTGCCAGCGGTGGGGACAGTTACAATGAGCAGTTCTTC
TRBJ1-6 | NA | 14 | NA | TRBV20-1 | CSASLRDLPGPLHF | TGCAGTGCTAGTCTGAGAGACCTACCTGGACCCCTCCACTTT
TRBJ2-1 | NA | 14 | TRBD2 | TRBV29-1 | CSVEASGSYNEQFF | TGCAGCGTTGAGGCCAGCGGGAGTTACAATGAGCAGTTCTTC
TRBJ2-1 | NA | 12 | NA | TRBV11-3 | CASSLVQGEQFF | TGTGCCAGCAGCTTAGTGCAGGGTGAGCAGTTCTTC
TRBJ2-7 | NA | 14 | NA | TRBV6-4 | CASSPRVEYYEQYF | TGTGCCAGCAGTCCCCGGGTCGAGTACTACGAGCAGTACTTC
TRBJ1-2 | NA | 13 | TRBD1 | TRBV3-1 | CASSRGQGDSYTF | TGTGCCAGCAGCCGCGGACAGGGGGACAGCTACACCTTC
TRBJ1-2 | NA | 15 | NA | TRBV7-9 | CASSLGGSNVYGYTF | TGTGCCAGCAGCTTAGGCGGGTCCAACGTCTATGGCTACACCTTC
TRBJ2-5 | few | 17 | NA | TRBV28 | CASRGGRGAVGEETQYF | TGTGCCAGCAGGGGGGGTCGAGGGGCAGTTGGGGAAGAGACCCAGTACTTC
TRBJ2-1 | NA | 13 | NA | TRBV12-3/TRBV12-4 | CASSFLARVEQFF | TGTGCCAGCAGTTTTTTGGCTAGAGTTGAGCAGTTCTTC
TRBJ1-5 | few | 13 | NA | TRBV6-2/TRBV6-3 | CASRQGPGQPQHF | TGTGCCAGCAGACAGGGCCCTGGGCAGCCCCAGCATTTT
TRBJ2-1 | NA | 14 | TRBD2 | TRBV9 | CANSGSGGYNEQFF | TGTGCCAACAGTGGGAGCGGGGGATACAATGAGCAGTTCTTC
TRBJ2-7 | few | 14 | TRBD2 | TRBV18 | CASSLAGGAYEQYF | TGTGCCAGCTCACTAGCGGGGGGAGCCTACGAGCAGTACTTC
TRBJ2-4 | NA | 17 | NA | TRBV13 | CASSFRGRDYLAKIQYF | TGTGCCAGCAGCTTCAGGGGACGGGACTATCTAGCGAAGATTCAGTACTTC
TRBJ2-1 | NA | 16 | NA | TRBV12-5 | CASGLVRGGGNDEQFF | TGTGCTAGTGGTTTGGTACGAGGGGGGGGCAACGATGAGCAGTTCTTC
TRBJ2-5 | NA | 15 | TRBD2 | TRBV29-1 | CSVDPGLVLVETQYF | TGCAGCGTTGACCCGGGACTAGTGTTGGTAGAGACCCAGTACTTC
TRBJ2-3 | NA | 16 | NA | TRBV15 | CATSRGVGSSTDTQYF | TGTGCCACCAGCAGAGGTGTGGGCTCTAGCACAGATACGCAGTATTTT
TRBJ2-7 | NA | 14 | NA | TRBV5-1 | CASSMTRGSYEQYF | TGCGCCAGCAGTATGACTAGAGGCTCCTACGAGCAGTACTTC